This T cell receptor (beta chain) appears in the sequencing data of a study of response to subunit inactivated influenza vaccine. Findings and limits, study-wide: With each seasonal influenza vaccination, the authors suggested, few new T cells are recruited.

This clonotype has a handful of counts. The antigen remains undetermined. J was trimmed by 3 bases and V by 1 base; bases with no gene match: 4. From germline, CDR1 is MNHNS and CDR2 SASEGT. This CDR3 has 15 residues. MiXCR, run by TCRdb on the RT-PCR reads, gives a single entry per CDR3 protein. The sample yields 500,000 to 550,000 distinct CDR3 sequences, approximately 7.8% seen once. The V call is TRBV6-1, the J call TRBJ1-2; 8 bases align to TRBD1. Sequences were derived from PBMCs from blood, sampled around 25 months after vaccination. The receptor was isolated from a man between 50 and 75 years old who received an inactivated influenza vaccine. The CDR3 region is CASSEEDREDYGYTF. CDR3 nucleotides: TGTGCCAGCAGTGAAGAGGACAGGGAGGACTATGGCTACACCTTC.